This T cell receptor beta chain was recovered during a study of OX40 agonist ivuxolimab in advanced cancers. Background on the study: The dose-escalation cohort was approximately 85% male, with a mean age of about 58 years, ranging roughly 20 to 90.

The study, taken as a whole, reports: At 0.1 to 3.0 mg/kg and by week 6, clonal expansion occurred in CD4+ and CD8+ blood T cells.

Only in-frame clones appear in the TCRdb table, and some are missing; sequencing was by immunoSEQ multiplex PCR. The table includes around 19,000 clones, about 73% detected once. With baseline, cycle 4 day 1, and cycle 7 day 1 as timepoints, blood was sampled. Turning to this clone: Antigen specificity is unknown.

The CDR3 loop spans 15 amino acids. Trimming took 8 bases from V and 7 from J, leaving 21 bases between them. Per germline, CDR1 LGHNT and CDR2 FRNRAP. This clonotype was obtained from an adult with an advanced solid tumor such as melanoma, head and neck, liver or kidney cancer. Source: CD4+ or CD8+ T cells sorted from blood, taken in a trial of the OX40 agonist ivuxolimab. The chain recombines TRBV12-5 with TRBJ2-1; TRBD2 is a possible D gene (6 bases). CDR3 coding DNA: TGTGCTAGTACCCCAAGAGGGAGAGGAGGGAATGAGCAGTTCTTC. Its translation is CASTPRGRGGNEQFF.